This entry features one TCR beta chain sequence. Its matching antigen is unknown. This sample is drawn from a study of T cell responses to AZD1222 COVID-19 vaccine. At the level of the study: Pooled samples include second doses given at about 4 or 12 weeks. Study conclusions and caveats: Nearly half of spike-specific TCRs reportedly go after variant regions that carry no mutations. Vaccination with two AZD1222 doses was followed by a rise in Spike-specific TCR breadth and depth. Repertoire sampling happened only post peak T cell response.

V shed 5 bases and J 3 bases; nucleotides not matched to a gene: 7. CDR1 is SGHTA and CDR2 is FQGNSA in the germline V gene. This CDR3 region has 16 residues. Produced via immunoSEQ multiplex PCR; TCRdb's table is partial and in-frame only. The table lists about 67,000 clones, under 90% of them singletons, with less than 25% in the top ten. The sequencing here drew on peripheral blood, taken on day 0 of AZD1222 vaccination. The chain employs TRBV7-2 and TRBJ1-5; TRBD1 matches at 10 bases. The clonotype comes from an adult in good health. As DNA, the CDR3 is TGTGCCAGCAGCCAGGACAGGGGGGGGAACAATCAGCCCCAGCATTTT. The encoded protein is CASSQDRGGNNQPQHF. Looking up the rest from reference TRBV7-2 and TRBJ1-5 gives the full variable domain: GAGVSQSPSNKVTEKGKDVELRCDPISGHTALYWYRQSLGQGLEFLIYFQGNSAPDKSGLPSDRFSAERTGGSVSTLTIQRTQQEDSAVYLCASSQDRGGNNQPQHFGDGTRLSIL.